This T cell receptor beta chain originates from a study of blood T cells in healthy people across ages. General study results and limits: Researchers judged that diversity estimates from one million T cells fell short of true values.

Germline V lookup: CDR1 MNHEY, CDR2 SMNVEV (reference sequence). This CDR3 spans 15 amino acids. The germline V and J ends were trimmed by 6 bases and 2 bases, with 14 bases remaining between them. A sample-barcoded 5' primer and a J-beta primer mix were used in a second PCR of roughly 7 to 12 cycles. In TCRdb, the 5' RACE reads were re-called with MiXCR into one record per CDR3 protein. This sample has about 1.5 million distinct CDR3 sequences; roughly 43% occur once, and the top ten carry over 3.5%. On this clonotype itself: Its specificity is unknown.

Sequencing was carried out using blood. The chain uses TRBV27 and TRBJ1-5; possibly TRBD1 for D (5 bases). This TCR derives from a woman under 30 in good health. CDR3 sequence reads: CASSTAREGNQPQHF. The CDR3 DNA sequence: TGTGCCAGCAGCACTGCCAGGGAGGGCAATCAGCCCCAGCATTTT.